This is a list of T cell receptor beta chains from one sample in a study of tumor-infiltrating lymphocytes in primary liver carcinoma. TCRdb reprocessed the multiplex PCR reads with MiXCR, giving one entry per CDR3 protein. The table has 300,000 to 400,000 distinct CDR3 sequences, almost 65% seen once; the top ten hold about 6.3%. The sequenced material came from peripheral blood. The receptor set was obtained from a man aged 40-55 years with primary liver carcinoma and hepatitis B virus infection. Both conserved end residues are part of each CDR3. A D gene is named only where the DNA matches it firmly. Rows give clone size only sometimes, using once, few, many, or a class for an expanded clone.

d_call: TRBD1
v_call: TRBV11-1
clone_size: NA
j_call: TRBJ2-1
cdr3_aa: CASSLVDRERDEQFF
cdr3_nt: TGCGCCAGCAGCTTGGTGGACAGGGAGAGGGATGAGCAGTTCTTC

d_call: NA
v_call: TRBV11-2
clone_size: NA
j_call: TRBJ2-5
cdr3_aa: CASKFNRFPEVQYF
cdr3_nt: TGTGCCAGCAAGTTTAACCGTTTTCCAGAGGTCCAGTACTTC

d_call: NA
v_call: TRBV11-3
clone_size: NA
j_call: TRBJ1-1
cdr3_aa: CASSLLLGSEAFF
cdr3_nt: TGTGCCAGCAGCTTATTATTAGGCTCTGAAGCCTTCTTT

d_call: TRBD2
v_call: TRBV6-1
clone_size: once
j_call: TRBJ2-7
cdr3_aa: CASRFMPGRYEHYF
cdr3_nt: TGTGCCAGCCGCTTCATGCCCGGGAGGTACGAGCATTACTTC

d_call: TRBD2
v_call: TRBV28
clone_size: NA
j_call: TRBJ2-1
cdr3_aa: CASSLAGLARGNEQFF
cdr3_nt: TGTGCCAGCAGTCTCGCCGGACTAGCGAGGGGAAATGAGCAGTTCTTC

d_call: NA
v_call: TRBV10-3
clone_size: NA
j_call: TRBJ1-2
cdr3_aa: CAISGSVGQAGHTF
cdr3_nt: TGTGCCATCAGTGGGTCGGTGGGGCAGGCCGGCCACACCTTC

d_call: TRBD1
v_call: TRBV11-3
clone_size: NA
j_call: TRBJ2-1
cdr3_aa: CASSNGQGPRNKQFF
cdr3_nt: TGTGCCAGCAGCAACGGACAGGGTCCTAGGAATAAGCAGTTCTTC

d_call: TRBD2
v_call: TRBV6-1
clone_size: NA
j_call: TRBJ2-3
cdr3_aa: CASRVAGNTDTQYF
cdr3_nt: TGTGCCAGCAGGGTAGCGGGTAATACGGATACGCAGTATTTT

d_call: TRBD1
v_call: TRBV5-5
clone_size: many
j_call: TRBJ1-1
cdr3_aa: CASSFVAGGVTEAFF
cdr3_nt: TGTGCCAGCAGCTTTGTGGCAGGGGGGGTGACTGAAGCTTTCTTT

d_call: NA
v_call: TRBV11-3
clone_size: NA
j_call: TRBJ2-7
cdr3_aa: CACSLEESEQYF
cdr3_nt: TGTGCCTGCAGCTTAGAAGAGAGCGAGCAGTACTTC

d_call: NA
v_call: TRBV11-2
clone_size: NA
j_call: TRBJ2-7
cdr3_aa: CASRKGLISYEQYF
cdr3_nt: TGTGCCAGCAGGAAGGGGCTCATCTCCTATGAGCAGTACTTC

d_call: NA
v_call: TRBV11-3
clone_size: NA
j_call: TRBJ2-1
cdr3_aa: CASSGTLSTGEQFF
cdr3_nt: TGTGCCAGCTCCGGTACCCTTTCGACGGGGGAGCAATTCTTC

d_call: TRBD2
v_call: TRBV29-1
clone_size: once
j_call: TRBJ2-1
cdr3_aa: CSVVGGKGANGQFF
cdr3_nt: TGCAGCGTTGTGGGAGGGAAAGGGGCCAATGGGCAGTTCTTC

d_call: NA
v_call: TRBV29-1
clone_size: NA
j_call: TRBJ1-2
cdr3_aa: CSVGANGNDYTF
cdr3_nt: TGCAGCGTTGGAGCCAACGGGAACGACTACACCTTC

d_call: NA
v_call: TRBV12-3/TRBV12-4
clone_size: NA
j_call: TRBJ1-2
cdr3_aa: CASSPWGYVYTF
cdr3_nt: TGCGCCAGCAGTCCATGGGGCTATGTCTACACCTTC